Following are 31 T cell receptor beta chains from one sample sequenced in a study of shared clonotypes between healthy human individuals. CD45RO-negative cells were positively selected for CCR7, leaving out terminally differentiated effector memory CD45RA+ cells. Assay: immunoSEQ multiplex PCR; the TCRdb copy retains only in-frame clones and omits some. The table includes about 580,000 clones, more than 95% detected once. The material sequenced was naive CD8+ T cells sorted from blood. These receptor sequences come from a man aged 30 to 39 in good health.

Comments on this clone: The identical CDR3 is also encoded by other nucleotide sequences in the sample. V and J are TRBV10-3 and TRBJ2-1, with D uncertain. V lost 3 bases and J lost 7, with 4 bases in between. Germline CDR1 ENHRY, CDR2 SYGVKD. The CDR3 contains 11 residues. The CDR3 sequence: CAISENNEQFF. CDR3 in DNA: TGTGCCATCAGTGAAAATAATGAGCAGTTCTTC.

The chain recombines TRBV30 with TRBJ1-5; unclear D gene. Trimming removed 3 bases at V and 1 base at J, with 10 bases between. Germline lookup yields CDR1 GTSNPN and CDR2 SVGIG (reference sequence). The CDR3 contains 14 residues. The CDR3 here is CAWSEVTSNQPQHF. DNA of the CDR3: TGTGCCTGGAGCGAGGTAACAAGCAATCAGCCCCAGCATTTT. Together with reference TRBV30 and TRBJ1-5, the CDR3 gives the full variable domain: SQTIHQWPATLVQPVGSPLSLECTVEGTSNPNLYWYRQAAGRGLQLLFYSVGIGQISSEVPQNLSASRPQDRQFILSSKKLLLSDSGFYLCAWSEVTSNQPQHFGDGTRLSIL.

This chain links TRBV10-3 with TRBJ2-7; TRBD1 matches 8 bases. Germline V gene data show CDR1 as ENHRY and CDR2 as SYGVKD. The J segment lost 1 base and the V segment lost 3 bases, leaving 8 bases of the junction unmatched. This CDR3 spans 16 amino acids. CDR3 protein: CAISDSDRERSYEQYF. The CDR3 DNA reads TGTGCCATCAGTGACTCGGACAGGGAGAGATCCTACGAGCAGTACTTC.

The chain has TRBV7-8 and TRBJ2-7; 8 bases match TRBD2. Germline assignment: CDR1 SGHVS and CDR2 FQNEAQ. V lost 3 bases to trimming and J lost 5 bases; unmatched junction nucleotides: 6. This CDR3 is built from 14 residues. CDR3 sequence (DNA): TGTGCCAGCAGCTTCGCGGGAGGCGTTGACGAGCAGTACTTC. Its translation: CASSFAGGVDEQYF.

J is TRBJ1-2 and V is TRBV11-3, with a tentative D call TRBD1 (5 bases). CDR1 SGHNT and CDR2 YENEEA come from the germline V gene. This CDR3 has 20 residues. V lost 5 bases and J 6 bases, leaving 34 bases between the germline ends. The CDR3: CASSPPNARTHRIFFDGYTF. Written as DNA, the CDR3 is TGTGCCAGCAGCCCCCCCAATGCCCGGACACACAGAATATTTTTTGATGGCTACACCTTC.

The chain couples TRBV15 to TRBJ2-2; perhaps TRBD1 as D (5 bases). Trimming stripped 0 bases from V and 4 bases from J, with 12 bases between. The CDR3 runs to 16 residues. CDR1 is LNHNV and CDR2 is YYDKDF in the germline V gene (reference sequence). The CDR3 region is CATSRDDAGPTGELFF. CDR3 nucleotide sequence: TGTGCCACCAGCAGAGATGATGCAGGGCCCACCGGGGAGCTGTTTTTT.

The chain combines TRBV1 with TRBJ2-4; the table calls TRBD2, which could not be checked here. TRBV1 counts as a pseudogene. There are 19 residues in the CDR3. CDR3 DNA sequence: TGCACCAGCAGCCCCCGACATTGGACTAGCGCTTTGGGCAAAAACATTCAGTACTTC. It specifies CTSSPRHWTSALGKNIQYF.

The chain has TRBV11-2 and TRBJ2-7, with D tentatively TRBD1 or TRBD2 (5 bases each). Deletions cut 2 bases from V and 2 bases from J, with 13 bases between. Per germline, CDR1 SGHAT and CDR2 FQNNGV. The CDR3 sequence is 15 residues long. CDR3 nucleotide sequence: TGTGCCAGCAGCTTAAAGGGACCGCTAACCTACGAGCAGTACTTC. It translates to CASSLKGPLTYEQYF. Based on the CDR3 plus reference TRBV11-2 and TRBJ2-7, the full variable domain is EAGVAQSPRYKIIEKRQSVAFWCNPISGHATLYWYQQILGQGPKLLIQFQNNGVVDDSQLPKDRFSAERLKGVDSTLKIQPAKLEDSAVYLCASSLKGPLTYEQYFGPGTRLTVT.

CDR3 DNA sequence: TGTGCCAGCAGCTTCAGCCTTAGCGGGAGTTCGGGCGAGCAGTACTTC. Encoded protein: CASSFSLSGSSGEQYF. The V and J genes are TRBV13 and TRBJ2-7; 9 positions agree with TRBD2. The CDR3 is 16 amino acids. The J segment lost 6 bases and the V segment lost 3 bases, leaving 12 bases of the junction unmatched. Germline assignment: CDR1 PRHDT and CDR2 FYEKMQ (reference sequence).

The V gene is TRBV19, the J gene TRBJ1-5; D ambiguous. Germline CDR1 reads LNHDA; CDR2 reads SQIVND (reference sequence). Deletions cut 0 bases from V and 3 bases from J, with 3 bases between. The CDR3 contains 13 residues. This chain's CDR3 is CASSIDPNQPQHF. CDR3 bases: TGTGCCAGTAGTATAGATCCCAATCAGCCCCAGCATTTT. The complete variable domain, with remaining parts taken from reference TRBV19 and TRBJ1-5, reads DGGITQSPKYLFRKEGQNVTLSCEQNLNHDAMYWYRQDPGQGLRLIYYSQIVNDFQKGDIAEGYSVSREKKESFPLTVTSAQKNPTAFYLCASSIDPNQPQHFGDGTRLSIL.

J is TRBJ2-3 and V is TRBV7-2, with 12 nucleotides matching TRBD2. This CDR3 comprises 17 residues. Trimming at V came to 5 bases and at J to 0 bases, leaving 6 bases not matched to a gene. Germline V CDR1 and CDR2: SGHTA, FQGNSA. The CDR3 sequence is CASSPSGRGTSTDTQYF. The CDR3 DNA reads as TGTGCCAGCAGCCCTAGCGGGAGGGGAACTAGCACAGATACGCAGTATTTT.

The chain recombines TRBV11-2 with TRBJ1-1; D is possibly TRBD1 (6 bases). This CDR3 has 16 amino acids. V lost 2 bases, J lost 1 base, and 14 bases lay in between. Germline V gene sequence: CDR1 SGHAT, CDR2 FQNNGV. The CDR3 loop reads CASSLSRGAGNTEAFF. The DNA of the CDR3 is TGTGCCAGCAGCTTAAGCCGGGGGGCCGGGAACACTGAAGCTTTCTTT.

The CDR3 DNA reads TGTGCCAGCACAAACAGGGGAAACTATGGCTACACCTTC. This codes for CASTNRGNYGYTF. The rearrangement uses TRBV2 and TRBJ1-2; 7 positions match TRBD1. The CDR3 contains 13 residues. Germline V gives CDR1 SNHLY, CDR2 FYNNEI. The junction had 4 bases not matched to a gene; V was cut back by 7 bases and J by 2 bases.

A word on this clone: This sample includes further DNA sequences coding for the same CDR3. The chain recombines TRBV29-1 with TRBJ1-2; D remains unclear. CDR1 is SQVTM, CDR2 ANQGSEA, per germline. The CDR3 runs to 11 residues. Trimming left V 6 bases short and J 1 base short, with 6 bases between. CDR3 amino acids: CSVEDNYGYTF. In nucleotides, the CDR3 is TGCAGCGTGGAGGATAACTATGGCTACACCTTC. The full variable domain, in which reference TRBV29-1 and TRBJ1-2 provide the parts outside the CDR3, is SAVISQKPSRDICQRGTSLTIQCQVDSQVTMMFWYRQQPGQSLTLIATANQGSEATYESGFVIDKFPISRPNLTFSTLTVSNMSPEDSSIYLCSVEDNYGYTFGSGTRLTVV.

CDR3 sequence (DNA): TGTGCCAGCCTCAGGGGTGCGCAGTACTTC. This encodes CASLRGAQYF. The chain couples TRBV2 to TRBJ2-7, with a weak D call TRBD1 (6 bases). Germline V gene sequence: CDR1 SNHLY, CDR2 FYNNEI. CDR3 length equals 10 residues. V dropped 8 bases and J dropped 9 bases, with 11 bases sitting between them.

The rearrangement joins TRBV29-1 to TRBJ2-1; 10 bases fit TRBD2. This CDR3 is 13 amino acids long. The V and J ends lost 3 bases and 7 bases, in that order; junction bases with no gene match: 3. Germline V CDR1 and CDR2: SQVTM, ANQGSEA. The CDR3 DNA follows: TGCAGCGTTGAGCAGCGGGAGGGTAATGAGCAGTTCTTC. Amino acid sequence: CSVEQREGNEQFF.

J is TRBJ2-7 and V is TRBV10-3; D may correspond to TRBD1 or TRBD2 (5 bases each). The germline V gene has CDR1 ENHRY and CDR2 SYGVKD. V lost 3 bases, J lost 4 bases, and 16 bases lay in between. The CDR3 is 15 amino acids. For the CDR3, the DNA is TGTGCCATCAGTGATTGGGACCCAGTCCATTACGAGCAGTACTTC. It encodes CAISDWDPVHYEQYF.

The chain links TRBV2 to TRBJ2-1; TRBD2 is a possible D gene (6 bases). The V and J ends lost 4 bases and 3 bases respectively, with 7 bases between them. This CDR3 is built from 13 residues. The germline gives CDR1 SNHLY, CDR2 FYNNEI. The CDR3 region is CASSGLDYNEQFF. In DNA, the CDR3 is TGTGCCAGCAGTGGACTAGACTACAATGAGCAGTTCTTC.

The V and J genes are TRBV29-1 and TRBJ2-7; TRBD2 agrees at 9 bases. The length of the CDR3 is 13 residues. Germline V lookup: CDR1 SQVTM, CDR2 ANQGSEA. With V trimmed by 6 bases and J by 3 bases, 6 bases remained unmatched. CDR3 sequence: CSVGISGSYEQYF. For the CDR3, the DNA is TGCAGCGTAGGGATTAGCGGGAGCTACGAGCAGTACTTC.

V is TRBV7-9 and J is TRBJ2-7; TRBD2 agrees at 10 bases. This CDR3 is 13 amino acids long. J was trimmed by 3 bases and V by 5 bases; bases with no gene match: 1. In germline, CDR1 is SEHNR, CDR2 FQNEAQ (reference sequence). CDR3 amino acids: CASSGTSVYEQYF. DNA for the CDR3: TGTGCCAGCAGCGGGACTAGCGTCTACGAGCAGTACTTC.

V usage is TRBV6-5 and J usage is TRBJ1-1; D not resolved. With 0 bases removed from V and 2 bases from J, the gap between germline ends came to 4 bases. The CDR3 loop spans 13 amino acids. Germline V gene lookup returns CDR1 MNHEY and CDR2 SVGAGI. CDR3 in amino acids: CASSYSINTEAFF. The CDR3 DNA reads TGTGCCAGCAGTTACTCGATTAACACTGAAGCTTTCTTT.

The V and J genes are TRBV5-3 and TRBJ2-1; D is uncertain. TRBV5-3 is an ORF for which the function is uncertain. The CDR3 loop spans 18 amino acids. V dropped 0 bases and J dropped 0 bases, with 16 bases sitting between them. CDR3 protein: CARSLGVLKRSSYNEQFF. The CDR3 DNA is TGTGCCAGAAGCTTGGGCGTCTTGAAGCGTAGCTCCTACAATGAGCAGTTCTTC.

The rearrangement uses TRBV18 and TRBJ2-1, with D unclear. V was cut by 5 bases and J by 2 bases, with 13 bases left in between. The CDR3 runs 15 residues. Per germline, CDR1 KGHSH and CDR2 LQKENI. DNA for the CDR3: TGTGCCAGCTCAAATCCCCCTGAAACCTACAATGAGCAGTTCTTC. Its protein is CASSNPPETYNEQFF.

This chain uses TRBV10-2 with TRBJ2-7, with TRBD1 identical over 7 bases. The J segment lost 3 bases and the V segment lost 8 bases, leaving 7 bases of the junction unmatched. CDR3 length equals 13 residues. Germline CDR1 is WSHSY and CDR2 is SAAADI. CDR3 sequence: CASGTGQRYEQYF. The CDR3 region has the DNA TGCGCCAGCGGCACGGGACAGCGCTACGAGCAGTACTTC.

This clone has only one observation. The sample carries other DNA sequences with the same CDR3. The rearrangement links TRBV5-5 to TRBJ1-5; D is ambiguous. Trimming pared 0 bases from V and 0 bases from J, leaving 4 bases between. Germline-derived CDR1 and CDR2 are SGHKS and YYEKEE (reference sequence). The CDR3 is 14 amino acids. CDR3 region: CASSLGTSNQPQHF. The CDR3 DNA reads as TGTGCCAGCAGCTTGGGCACTAGCAATCAGCCCCAGCATTTT. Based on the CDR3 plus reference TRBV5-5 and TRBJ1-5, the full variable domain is DAGVTQSPTHLIKTRGQQVTLRCSPISGHKSVSWYQQVLGQGPQFIFQYYEKEERGRGNFPDRFSARQFPNYSSELNVNALLLGDSALYLCASSLGTSNQPQHFGDGTRLSIL.

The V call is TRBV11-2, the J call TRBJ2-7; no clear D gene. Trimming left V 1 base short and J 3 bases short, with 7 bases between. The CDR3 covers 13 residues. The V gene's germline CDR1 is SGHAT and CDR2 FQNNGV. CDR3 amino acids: CASSLGDVYEQYF. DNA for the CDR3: TGTGCCAGCAGCTTAGGAGACGTCTACGAGCAGTACTTC. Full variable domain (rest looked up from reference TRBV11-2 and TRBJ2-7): EAGVAQSPRYKIIEKRQSVAFWCNPISGHATLYWYQQILGQGPKLLIQFQNNGVVDDSQLPKDRFSAERLKGVDSTLKIQPAKLEDSAVYLCASSLGDVYEQYFGPGTRLTVT.

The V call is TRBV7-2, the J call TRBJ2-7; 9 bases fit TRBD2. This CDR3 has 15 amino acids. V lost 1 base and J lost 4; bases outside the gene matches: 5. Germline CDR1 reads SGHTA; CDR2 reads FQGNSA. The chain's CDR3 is CASSLEGTSRYEQYF. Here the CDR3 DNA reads TGTGCCAGCAGCTTAGAGGGGACTAGCCGATACGAGCAGTACTTC.

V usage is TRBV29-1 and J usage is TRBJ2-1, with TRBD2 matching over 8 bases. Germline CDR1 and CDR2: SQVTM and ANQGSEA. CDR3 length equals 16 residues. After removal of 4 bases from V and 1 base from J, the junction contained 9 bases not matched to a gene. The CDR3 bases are TGCAGCGTTGGGGGGTCTAGCGGGCTTTCCTACAATGAGCAGTTCTTC. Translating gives CSVGGSSGLSYNEQFF.

The DNA of the CDR3 is TGTGCCAGCAGCTCGACAATTAACAATCAGCCCCAGCATTTT. Residues: CASSSTINNQPQHF. The rearrangement joins TRBV7-9 to TRBJ1-5; D ambiguous. Germline CDR1 is SEHNR and CDR2 is FQNEAQ (reference sequence). This CDR3 comprises 14 residues. V was pared by 4 bases and J by 3 bases, with 10 bases between.

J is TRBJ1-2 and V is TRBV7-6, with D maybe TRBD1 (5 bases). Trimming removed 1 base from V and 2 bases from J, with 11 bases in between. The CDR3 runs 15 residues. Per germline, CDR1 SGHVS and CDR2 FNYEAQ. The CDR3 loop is CASSLEAGINYGYTF. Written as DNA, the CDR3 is TGTGCCAGCAGCTTAGAAGCAGGGATCAACTATGGCTACACCTTC.

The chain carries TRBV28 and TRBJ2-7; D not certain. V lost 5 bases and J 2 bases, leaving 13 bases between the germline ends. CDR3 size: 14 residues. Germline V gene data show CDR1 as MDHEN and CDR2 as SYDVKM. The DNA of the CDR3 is TGTGCCAGCAGTCCCAGGACGGACCCCTACGAGCAGTACTTC. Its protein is CASSPRTDPYEQYF.